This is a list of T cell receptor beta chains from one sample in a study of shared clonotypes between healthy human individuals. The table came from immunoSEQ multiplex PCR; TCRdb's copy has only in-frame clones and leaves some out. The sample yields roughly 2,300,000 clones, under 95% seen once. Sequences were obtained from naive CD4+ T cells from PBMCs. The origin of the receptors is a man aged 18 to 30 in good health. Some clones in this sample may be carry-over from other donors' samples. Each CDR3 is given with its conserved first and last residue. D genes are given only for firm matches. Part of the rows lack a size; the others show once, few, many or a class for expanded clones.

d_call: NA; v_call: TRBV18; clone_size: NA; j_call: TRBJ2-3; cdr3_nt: TGTGCCAGCTCACCAAAAGCAGATACGCAGTATTTT; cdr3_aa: CASSPKADTQYF
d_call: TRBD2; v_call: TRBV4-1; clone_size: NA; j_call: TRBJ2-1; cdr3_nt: TGCGCCAGCAGCCGAGCCGAAGCTAGCGGATCGGTGGTTCGCCGCAATGAGCAGTTCTTC; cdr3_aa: CASSRAEASGSVVRRNEQFF
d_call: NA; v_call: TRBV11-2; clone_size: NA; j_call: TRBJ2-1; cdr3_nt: TGTGCCAGCAGCTTAGGCCATAAGGGCGATGAGCAGTTCTTC; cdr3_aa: CASSLGHKGDEQFF
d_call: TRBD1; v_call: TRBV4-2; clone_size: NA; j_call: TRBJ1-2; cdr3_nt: TGTGCCAGCAGCCAAGATCCCACAGGGGTAGATTATGGCTACACCTTC; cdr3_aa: CASSQDPTGVDYGYTF
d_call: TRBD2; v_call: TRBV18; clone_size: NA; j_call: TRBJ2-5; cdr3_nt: TGTGCCAGCTCACCACCGAAGGCTAGCGGGAGTCAAGAGACCCAGTACTTC; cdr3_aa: CASSPPKASGSQETQYF
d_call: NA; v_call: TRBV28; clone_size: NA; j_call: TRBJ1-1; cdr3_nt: TGTGCCAGCAGTGATATCCTTGAAGCTTTCTTT; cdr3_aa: CASSDILEAFF
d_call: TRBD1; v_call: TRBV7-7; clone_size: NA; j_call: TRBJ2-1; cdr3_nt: TGTGCCAGCAGCTCGGGGACAGGGGTATGGAATGAGCAGTTCTTC; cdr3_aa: CASSSGTGVWNEQFF
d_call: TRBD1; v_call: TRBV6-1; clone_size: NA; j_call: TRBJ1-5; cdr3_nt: TGTGCCAGCAGTAAGACAGGGAGGGTTCAGCCCCAGCATTTT; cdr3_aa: CASSKTGRVQPQHF
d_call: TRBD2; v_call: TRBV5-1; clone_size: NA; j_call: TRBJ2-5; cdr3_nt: TGCGCCAGCAGCTTTAGCGGGAGGGCCCAAGAGACCCAGTACTTC; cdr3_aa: CASSFSGRAQETQYF
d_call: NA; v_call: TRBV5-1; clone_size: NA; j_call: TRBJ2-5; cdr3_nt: TGCGCCAGCAGCTTAACGTCAGAGACCCAGTACTTC; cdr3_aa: CASSLTSETQYF
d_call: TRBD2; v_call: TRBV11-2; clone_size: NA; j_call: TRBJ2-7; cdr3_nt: TGTGCCAGCAGTCTCCCGTCCGGGACTAGCGTAACCTACGAGCAGTACTTC; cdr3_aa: CASSLPSGTSVTYEQYF
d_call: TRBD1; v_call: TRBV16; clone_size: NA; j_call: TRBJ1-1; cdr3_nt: TGTGCCAGCAGCTGGGACAGGGCCACTGAAGCTTTCTTT; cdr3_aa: CASSWDRATEAFF
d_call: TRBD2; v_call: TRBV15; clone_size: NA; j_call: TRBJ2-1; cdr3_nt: TGTGCCACCAGCAGAGCCAGGACTAGCGGGGGCAATGAGCAGTTCTTC; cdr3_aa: CATSRARTSGGNEQFF
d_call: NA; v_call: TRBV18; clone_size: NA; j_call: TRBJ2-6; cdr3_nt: TGTGCCAGCTCACCGGGCCTCCATTCTGGGGCCAACGTCCTGACTTTC; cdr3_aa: CASSPGLHSGANVLTF
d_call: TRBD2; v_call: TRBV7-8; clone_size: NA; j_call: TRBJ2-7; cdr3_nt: TGTGCCAGCAGCCAGGTGGGGACTAGCTCCTACGAGCAGTACTTC; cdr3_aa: CASSQVGTSSYEQYF
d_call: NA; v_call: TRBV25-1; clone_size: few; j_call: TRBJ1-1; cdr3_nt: TGTGCCAGCAGTAAGGAGAGGAACACTGAAGCTTTCTTT; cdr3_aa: CASSKERNTEAFF
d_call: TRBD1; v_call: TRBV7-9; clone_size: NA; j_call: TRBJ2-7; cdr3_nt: TGTGCCAGCAGCTTGGGACAGGGGGCCCGGAGGAGCTCCTACGAGCAGTACTTC; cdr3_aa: CASSLGQGARRSSYEQYF
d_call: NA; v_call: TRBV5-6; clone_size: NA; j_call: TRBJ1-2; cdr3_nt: TGTGCCAGCAGCTGGAGACAGGAGGAGTCTTCCCGGACTAACTATGGCTACACCTTC; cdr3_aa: CASSWRQEESSRTNYGYTF
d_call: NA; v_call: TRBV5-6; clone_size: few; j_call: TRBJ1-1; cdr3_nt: TGTGCCAGCAGCTTCCTGGGGAAGAGCACTGAAGCTTTCTTT; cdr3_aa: CASSFLGKSTEAFF
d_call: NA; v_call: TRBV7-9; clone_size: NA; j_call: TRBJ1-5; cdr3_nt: TGTGCCAGCAGCTTAGCACAGGGATACAATCAGCCCCAGCATTTT; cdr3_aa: CASSLAQGYNQPQHF
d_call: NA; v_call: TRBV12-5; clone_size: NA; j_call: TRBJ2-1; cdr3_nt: TGTGCTAGTGGTTTAAATTCGGAGGAGCAGTTCTTC; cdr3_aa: CASGLNSEEQFF
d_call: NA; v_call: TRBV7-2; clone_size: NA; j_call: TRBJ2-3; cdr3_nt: TGTGCCAGCAGCTTAGTCTGGGGGGGCTGGGTCACAGATACGCAGTATTTT; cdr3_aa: CASSLVWGGWVTDTQYF
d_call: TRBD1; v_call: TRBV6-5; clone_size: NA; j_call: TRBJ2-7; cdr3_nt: TGTGCCAGCACCAACCCCACAGGGGGGCACTACGAGCAGTACTTC; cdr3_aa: CASTNPTGGHYEQYF
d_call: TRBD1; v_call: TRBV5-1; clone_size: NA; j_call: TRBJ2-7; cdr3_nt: TGCGCCAGCAGCTTACAACAGGGGCCCTACGAGCAGTACTTC; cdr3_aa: CASSLQQGPYEQYF